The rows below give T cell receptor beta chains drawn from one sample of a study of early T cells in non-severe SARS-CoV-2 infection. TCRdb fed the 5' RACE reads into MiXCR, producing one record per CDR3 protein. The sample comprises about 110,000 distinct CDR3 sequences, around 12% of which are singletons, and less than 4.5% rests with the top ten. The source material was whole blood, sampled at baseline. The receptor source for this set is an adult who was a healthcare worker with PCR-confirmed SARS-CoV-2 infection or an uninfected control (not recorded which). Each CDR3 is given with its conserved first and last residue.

CDR3 protein: CASSQASDNTEAFF
V gene: TRBV3-1

CDR3 protein: CASSSNDRAGNSPLHF
V gene: TRBV7-9

CDR3 protein: CATSDYPTEHNEQFF
V gene: TRBV24-1

CDR3 protein: CASTDYGQRLAKNIQYF
V gene: TRBV12-3/TRBV12-4

CDR3 protein: CASSMRPAPETQYF
V gene: TRBV19

CDR3 protein: CASSPIGRDEYGYTF
V gene: TRBV18

CDR3 protein: CASSLRLNTEAFF
V gene: TRBV5-1

CDR3 protein: CASSEWADMNTEAFF
V gene: TRBV6-1

CDR3 protein: CASSLGGSETQYF
V gene: TRBV7-9

CDR3 protein: CASSPRTVGISNSPLHF
V gene: TRBV5-5

CDR3 protein: CASSPRGTGGPQETQYF
V gene: TRBV11-2

CDR3 protein: CASSLMRVEQYF
V gene: TRBV28

CDR3 protein: CASSLEETGELFF
V gene: TRBV11-3

CDR3 protein: CASSAGPNEQFF
V gene: TRBV7-2

CDR3 protein: CSGSGSSYNEQFF
V gene: TRBV29-1

CDR3 protein: CASSLGQDQPQHF
V gene: TRBV5-1

CDR3 protein: CASSFGTGGNEQYF
V gene: TRBV7-9

CDR3 protein: CASSKGQGFIHEQYF
V gene: TRBV27

CDR3 protein: CASKPSGRAWAKNIQYF
V gene: TRBV12-3/TRBV12-4

CDR3 protein: CASSFRLGDYEQYF
V gene: TRBV12-3/TRBV12-4

CDR3 protein: CASSDWGFSGNTIYF
V gene: TRBV6-1

CDR3 protein: CASSLPGQGNQPQHF
V gene: TRBV7-9

CDR3 protein: CASSPHGEWAETQYF
V gene: TRBV11-3

CDR3 protein: CASRSKTGFGNQPQHF
V gene: TRBV6-5

CDR3 protein: CASSFSQGTQYF
V gene: TRBV5-1

CDR3 protein: CAWGQGGTEAFF
V gene: TRBV30

CDR3 protein: CASSLLPSVNGELFF
V gene: TRBV12-3/TRBV12-4

CDR3 protein: CSVLQGLDTQYF
V gene: TRBV29-1

CDR3 protein: CASSPRAGTLTDTQYF
V gene: TRBV12-3/TRBV12-4

CDR3 protein: CASSTDPNEKLFF
V gene: TRBV5-1

CDR3 protein: CSVEWTGERETQYF
V gene: TRBV29-1

CDR3 protein: CATNLQGAGATAGNTIYF
V gene: TRBV28

CDR3 protein: CASSAGTGNYGYTF
V gene: TRBV6-2/TRBV6-3

CDR3 protein: CASSTHRGYGYTF
V gene: TRBV19

CDR3 protein: CASSTNWGDRGWNEAFF
V gene: TRBV25-1

CDR3 protein: CASSRVQDTEAFF
V gene: TRBV2

CDR3 protein: CASSIGSRDAKNIQYF
V gene: TRBV19

CDR3 protein: CASSPSDRGGYGEQYF
V gene: TRBV18

CDR3 protein: CAWSFSGGGTDTQYF
V gene: TRBV30

CDR3 protein: CASSTGVSGANVLTF
V gene: TRBV5-6

CDR3 protein: CASRLQGGLHNEQFF
V gene: TRBV19

CDR3 protein: CSAQTSGGSNQPQHF
V gene: TRBV20-1

CDR3 protein: CASSLWGGRGTNEKLFF
V gene: TRBV7-9

CDR3 protein: CATSDLGRLNTGELFF
V gene: TRBV24-1

CDR3 protein: CASSEELPGVGELFF
V gene: TRBV6-1

CDR3 protein: CASRVDSNQPQHF
V gene: TRBV6-5

CDR3 protein: CASSFPPLSGSSYNEQFF
V gene: TRBV19

CDR3 protein: CATTLGYNEQFF
V gene: TRBV19

CDR3 protein: CASNTRGLEAFF
V gene: TRBV2

CDR3 protein: CASSLVSNQPQHF
V gene: TRBV7-8

CDR3 protein: CASSLMRCTDTQYF
V gene: TRBV28

CDR3 protein: CASSSGYLTDTQYF
V gene: TRBV6-5

CDR3 protein: CASTPGGQGGYTF
V gene: TRBV9